A selection of T cell receptor beta chains follows, all from one sample in a study of blood T cell repertoires in COVID-19. Generated by immunoSEQ multiplex PCR, the TCRdb table keeps only in-frame clones and is missing some. This sample yields some 230,000 clones, of which around 85% are seen a single time; under 1.5% belongs to the top ten. Sequencing was performed on PBMCs or T cells enriched from blood (not recorded which). All receptors derive from a woman in her forties with acute COVID-19. The CDR3 runs from the conserved cysteine through the conserved F or W. The order of the fields is D gene, J gene, V gene, CDR3 length, clone size, CDR3 protein, CDR3 DNA. The D gene is left open where the match is weak. Rows give clone size only sometimes, using once, few, many, or a class for an expanded clone.

TRBD1	TRBJ1-1	TRBV5-5	16	-	CASSLVLEGAVTEAFF	TGTGCCAGCAGCTTGGTACTTGAGGGGGCGGTCACTGAAGCTTTCTTT
-	TRBJ1-5	TRBV7-9	16	-	CASSPPGGSTNQPQHF	TGTGCCAGCAGCCCTCCCGGGGGGTCTACAAACCAGCCCCAGCATTTT
-	TRBJ2-7	TRBV2	15	-	CASSTQGSGSYEQYF	TGTGCCAGCAGCACACAGGGGAGCGGGAGCTACGAGCAGTACTTC
-	TRBJ2-3	TRBV9	14	once	CASSRNPGEDTQYF	TGTGCCAGCAGTCGTAATCCGGGGGAGGATACGCAGTATTTT
-	TRBJ2-2	TRBV6-5	12	-	CASRVVFGELFF	TGTGCCAGCAGGGTAGTCTTTGGGGAGCTGTTTTTT
TRBD1	TRBJ1-1	TRBV29-1	13	-	CSSIRGFGTEAFF	TGCAGCAGCATCAGGGGGTTCGGCACTGAAGCTTTCTTT
-	TRBJ2-7	TRBV28	14	-	CASIPGGQNYEQYF	TGTGCCAGCATCCCGGGGGGACAAAACTACGAGCAGTACTTC
-	TRBJ1-6	TRBV3-1/TRBV3-2	14	-	CASSQDAGTSPLHF	TGTGCCAGCAGCCAAGATGCGGGAACTTCACCCCTCCACTTT
-	TRBJ1-2	TRBV6-1	13	-	CASSELGGTGYTF	TGTGCCAGCAGTGAATTGGGGGGGACTGGCTACACCTTC
-	TRBJ1-5	TRBV6-5	14	-	CASTKDSSNQPQHF	TGTGCCAGCACCAAAGACAGTAGCAATCAGCCCCAGCATTTT
TRBD1	TRBJ1-2	TRBV5-5	15	-	CASSLLGQGLDGYTF	TGTGCCAGCAGCTTGCTGGGACAGGGCTTGGATGGCTACACCTTC
TRBD1	TRBJ1-1	TRBV9	15	-	CASSAGDSLNTEAFF	TGTGCCAGCAGCGCGGGGGACAGTTTGAACACTGAAGCTTTCTTT
TRBD1	TRBJ1-2	TRBV2	15	-	CASTTGQGGGYGYTF	TGTGCCAGCACCACCGGACAGGGAGGTGGCTATGGCTACACCTTC
-	TRBJ1-2	TRBV19	15	-	CASSIPQGVFGGYTF	TGTGCCAGTAGTATACCACAAGGTGTTTTCGGGGGCTACACCTTC
TRBD2	TRBJ2-7	TRBV13	15	-	CASSSGAGGPHEQYF	TGTGCCAGCAGCTCGGGGGCGGGGGGGCCCCACGAGCAGTACTTC
TRBD1	TRBJ1-2	TRBV19	15	many	CASSIAGQGGYGYTF	TGTGCCAGTAGTATAGCCGGACAGGGGGGTTATGGCTACACCTTC
TRBD1	TRBJ2-1	TRBV9	17	-	CASSGGQGSILSNEQFF	TGTGCCAGCAGCGGGGGACAGGGGTCAATTCTCTCCAATGAGCAGTTCTTC
-	TRBJ1-1	TRBV28	11	-	CASSSGTEAFF	TGTGCCAGCAGTTCAGGCACTGAAGCTTTCTTT
TRBD2	TRBJ2-1	TRBV2	14	-	CASSPTSFYNEQFF	TGTGCCAGCAGCCCGACTAGCTTCTACAATGAGCAGTTCTTC
TRBD1	TRBJ2-7	TRBV11-2	14	once	CASSSGQGPYEQYF	TGTGCCAGCAGCTCCGGACAGGGCCCCTACGAGCAGTACTTC
-	TRBJ2-1	TRBV18	16	few	CATIGSREGAYNEQFF	TGTGCCACCATCGGTTCCCGGGAGGGGGCTTACAATGAGCAGTTCTTC
-	TRBJ2-3	TRBV18	14	once	CASSPSRGTDTQYF	TGTGCCAGCTCACCAAGCAGGGGCACAGATACGCAGTATTTT
TRBD1	TRBJ2-7	TRBV6-1	14	few	CASSEPTGGYEQYF	TGTGCCAGCAGTGAACCGACAGGGGGCTACGAGCAGTACTTC
TRBD1	TRBJ1-2	TRBV14	14	-	CASSRRTGTNGYTF	TGTGCCAGCAGCCGCCGGACAGGGACGAATGGCTACACCTTC
TRBD2	TRBJ2-3	TRBV5-1	15	-	CASSLALADTDTQYF	TGCGCCAGCAGCTTGGCACTAGCGGACACAGATACGCAGTATTTT
TRBD1	TRBJ2-7	TRBV6-1	14	-	CASSDGTGGNKQYF	TGTGCCAGCAGTGACGGGACAGGGGGCAATAAGCAGTACTTC
-	TRBJ1-1	TRBV6-5	14	-	CASTPGFLSTEAFF	TGTGCCAGCACCCCGGGGTTTTTAAGCACTGAAGCTTTCTTT
TRBD1	TRBJ2-3	TRBV5-4	15	-	CASRPDRAPTDTQYF	TGTGCCAGCAGGCCGGACAGGGCTCCCACAGATACGCAGTATTTT
-	TRBJ1-2	TRBV7-8	16	once	CASSLSAPTGNYGYTF	TGTGCCAGCAGCTTATCCGCCCCGACAGGAAACTATGGCTACACCTTC